This is a list of T cell receptor beta chains from one sample in a study of early T cells in non-severe SARS-CoV-2 infection. TCRdb redid the calling of the 5' RACE reads with MiXCR, one entry per CDR3 protein. The repertoire holds 35,000 to 55,000 distinct CDR3 sequences, with around 6.5% as singletons. Here the sequenced sample was whole blood, taken at baseline. The receptors derive from an adult who was a healthcare worker with PCR-confirmed SARS-CoV-2 infection or an uninfected control (not recorded which). Each CDR3 is given with its conserved first and last residue. A D gene is named only where the DNA matches it firmly. Only part of the rows carry a size: once, few, many, or a class if the clone is expanded.

d_gene: -; abundance: -; v_gene: TRBV7-3; j_gene: TRBJ2-3; len: 15; CDR3nt: TGTGCCAGCAGCTTAACCGGGACGTACCGAGATACGCAGTATTTT; CDR3aa: CASSLTGTYRDTQYF
d_gene: -; abundance: -; v_gene: TRBV20-1; j_gene: TRBJ1-4; len: 13; CDR3nt: TGCAGTGCTAACCAGGACCTAAATGAAAAACTGTTTTTT; CDR3aa: CSANQDLNEKLFF
d_gene: -; abundance: many; v_gene: TRBV29-1; j_gene: TRBJ2-3; len: 10; CDR3nt: TGCAGCGTTGAAAAAAGGGCGCAGTATTTT; CDR3aa: CSVEKRAQYF
d_gene: TRBD2; abundance: many; v_gene: TRBV3-1; j_gene: TRBJ2-7; len: 18; CDR3nt: TGTGCCAGCAGCCAAGATGGGACTAGCGGGAGGAGACCCTACGAGCAGTACTTC; CDR3aa: CASSQDGTSGRRPYEQYF
d_gene: -; abundance: few; v_gene: TRBV20-1; j_gene: TRBJ2-1; len: 14; CDR3nt: TGCAGTGCTAACCTAGGAGTTGCCCTAAATGAGCAGTTCTTC; CDR3aa: CSANLGVALNEQFF
d_gene: TRBD1; abundance: -; v_gene: TRBV20-1; j_gene: TRBJ2-5; len: 14; CDR3nt: TGCAGTGCTAGAGATTTGACAGGGGGAGAGACCCAGTACTTC; CDR3aa: CSARDLTGGETQYF
d_gene: -; abundance: few; v_gene: TRBV19; j_gene: TRBJ1-2; len: 11; CDR3nt: TGTGCCAGTAGCAAGGATTATGGCTACACCTTC; CDR3aa: CASSKDYGYTF
d_gene: TRBD2; abundance: many; v_gene: TRBV7-6; j_gene: TRBJ2-1; len: 16; CDR3nt: TGTGCCAGCAGCTTAGTAGCGGGGAACGGGTACAATGAGCAGTTCTTC; CDR3aa: CASSLVAGNGYNEQFF
d_gene: -; abundance: few; v_gene: TRBV20-1; j_gene: TRBJ1-2; len: 14; CDR3nt: TGCAGTGCTAGGACCGATCGCGGTTCTTATGGCTACACCTTC; CDR3aa: CSARTDRGSYGYTF
d_gene: TRBD2; abundance: few; v_gene: TRBV6-2/TRBV6-3; j_gene: TRBJ2-2; len: 14; CDR3nt: TGTGCCAGCAACCCAGCCGGGGGGACCGGGGAGCTGTTTTTT; CDR3aa: CASNPAGGTGELFF
d_gene: -; abundance: few; v_gene: TRBV7-9; j_gene: TRBJ1-1; len: 14; CDR3nt: TGTGCCAGCAGGTACAACCAGGGTTACACTGAAGCTTTCTTT; CDR3aa: CASRYNQGYTEAFF
d_gene: -; abundance: few; v_gene: TRBV12-3/TRBV12-4; j_gene: TRBJ1-2; len: 13; CDR3nt: TGTGCCAGCAGTTTACGAGTTGGAGATGGCTACACCTTC; CDR3aa: CASSLRVGDGYTF
d_gene: TRBD2; abundance: few; v_gene: TRBV15; j_gene: TRBJ2-7; len: 14; CDR3nt: TGTGCCACCAGCCCACGACTAGCGGGAGACGAGCAGTACTTC; CDR3aa: CATSPRLAGDEQYF
d_gene: TRBD2; abundance: many; v_gene: TRBV18; j_gene: TRBJ2-3; len: 16; CDR3nt: TGTGCCAGCTCACGCACCGGGACTAGATACATGAATACGCAGTATTTT; CDR3aa: CASSRTGTRYMNTQYF
d_gene: TRBD2; abundance: many; v_gene: TRBV2; j_gene: TRBJ2-2; len: 14; CDR3nt: TGTGCCAGCCAAAGGACTAGCGGGGGCGGGGAGCTGTTTTTT; CDR3aa: CASQRTSGGGELFF
d_gene: -; abundance: -; v_gene: TRBV5-5; j_gene: TRBJ1-1; len: 15; CDR3nt: TGTGCCAGCAGCTTTAAGGGTAACATGAACACTGAAGCTTTCTTT; CDR3aa: CASSFKGNMNTEAFF
d_gene: -; abundance: -; v_gene: TRBV19; j_gene: TRBJ1-2; len: 15; CDR3nt: TGTGCCAGTAGTATAGATCGGACGGTTGTCTATGGCTACACCTTC; CDR3aa: CASSIDRTVVYGYTF
d_gene: -; abundance: many; v_gene: TRBV11-1; j_gene: TRBJ2-2; len: 12; CDR3nt: TGTGCCAGCAGCTTCGGGGCCGGGGAGCTGTTTTTT; CDR3aa: CASSFGAGELFF
d_gene: -; abundance: many; v_gene: TRBV5-6; j_gene: TRBJ2-7; len: 14; CDR3nt: TGTGCCAGCACCGCGGGACCGACGCTGGTCGAGCAGTACTTC; CDR3aa: CASTAGPTLVEQYF
d_gene: -; abundance: many; v_gene: TRBV28; j_gene: TRBJ2-4; len: 13; CDR3nt: TGTGCCAGCAGCCGACCCGCGGTAAACATTCAGTACTTC; CDR3aa: CASSRPAVNIQYF
d_gene: TRBD1; abundance: many; v_gene: TRBV7-6; j_gene: TRBJ2-3; len: 15; CDR3nt: TGTGCCAGCAGCTGGGGACAGGAGGACACAGATACGCAGTATTTT; CDR3aa: CASSWGQEDTDTQYF
d_gene: -; abundance: many; v_gene: TRBV4-3; j_gene: TRBJ2-1; len: 16; CDR3nt: TGCGCCAGCAGCCTCTTTCCCCCTCCATCCTACAATGAGCAGTTCTTC; CDR3aa: CASSLFPPPSYNEQFF
d_gene: TRBD2; abundance: many; v_gene: TRBV19; j_gene: TRBJ2-1; len: 16; CDR3nt: TGTGCCAGTAGCTCCAGACTAGCGAGGACCCCCAATGAGCAGTTCTTC; CDR3aa: CASSSRLARTPNEQFF
d_gene: -; abundance: many; v_gene: TRBV6-2/TRBV6-3; j_gene: TRBJ1-1; len: 16; CDR3nt: TGTGCCAGCAGTTACAGGGGAACTGGCCCTGACACTGAAGCTTTCTTT; CDR3aa: CASSYRGTGPDTEAFF
d_gene: TRBD1; abundance: many; v_gene: TRBV6-2/TRBV6-3; j_gene: TRBJ2-1; len: 16; CDR3nt: TGTGCCAGCAGCCCTACAGGGGCAAAGCCCTACAATGAGCAGTTCTTC; CDR3aa: CASSPTGAKPYNEQFF
d_gene: -; abundance: -; v_gene: TRBV15; j_gene: TRBJ2-7; len: 14; CDR3nt: TGTGCCACCAGCAGGGACGGCCGAGCGTACGAGCAGTACTTC; CDR3aa: CATSRDGRAYEQYF
d_gene: -; abundance: many; v_gene: TRBV20-1; j_gene: TRBJ2-5; len: 11; CDR3nt: TGCAGTCATCTGGCTCGGGGGACCCAGTACTTC; CDR3aa: CSHLARGTQYF
d_gene: -; abundance: many; v_gene: TRBV4-3; j_gene: TRBJ1-2; len: 14; CDR3nt: TGCGCCAGCAGCCAAGAATACAGGGCTCCTGGCTACACCTTC; CDR3aa: CASSQEYRAPGYTF
d_gene: -; abundance: many; v_gene: TRBV15; j_gene: TRBJ2-1; len: 16; CDR3nt: TGTGCCACCAGCAGAGCCGGGGTAGAGGGAGGTAATGAGCAGTTCTTC; CDR3aa: CATSRAGVEGGNEQFF
d_gene: -; abundance: many; v_gene: TRBV11-2; j_gene: TRBJ2-7; len: 15; CDR3nt: TGTGCCAGCATGGACAGCGGGCGGGGGCGTTACGAGCAGTACTTC; CDR3aa: CASMDSGRGRYEQYF
d_gene: -; abundance: -; v_gene: TRBV29-1; j_gene: TRBJ1-4; len: 14; CDR3nt: TGCAGCGTTGAAGCGGGCTCTGACGGGGAAAAACTGTTTTTT; CDR3aa: CSVEAGSDGEKLFF
d_gene: -; abundance: many; v_gene: TRBV7-2; j_gene: TRBJ2-5; len: 11; CDR3nt: TGTGCCAGCAGCTTAGGCGAGGCCCAGTACTTC; CDR3aa: CASSLGEAQYF
d_gene: -; abundance: many; v_gene: TRBV5-8; j_gene: TRBJ2-4; len: 14; CDR3nt: TGTGCCAGCAAAACGACCCTAGCCAAAAACATTCAGTACTTC; CDR3aa: CASKTTLAKNIQYF
d_gene: TRBD2; abundance: many; v_gene: TRBV11-2; j_gene: TRBJ2-3; len: 15; CDR3nt: TGTGCCAGCAGCCCCGGGAGGGTACAGATAGATACGCAGTATTTT; CDR3aa: CASSPGRVQIDTQYF
d_gene: -; abundance: -; v_gene: TRBV7-9; j_gene: TRBJ1-2; len: 12; CDR3nt: TGTGCCAGCAGCTTCGAGCAGACCGGCTACACCTTC; CDR3aa: CASSFEQTGYTF
d_gene: -; abundance: many; v_gene: TRBV7-9; j_gene: TRBJ1-5; len: 15; CDR3nt: TGTGCCAGCAGCTTAGGCGCTGGAAGCAATCAGCCCCAGCATTTT; CDR3aa: CASSLGAGSNQPQHF
d_gene: TRBD2; abundance: -; v_gene: TRBV5-1; j_gene: TRBJ2-1; len: 13; CDR3nt: TGCGCCAGCAGCTTTTCCGGGGAGGGCGAGCAGTTCTTC; CDR3aa: CASSFSGEGEQFF
d_gene: -; abundance: many; v_gene: TRBV7-2; j_gene: TRBJ2-2; len: 12; CDR3nt: TGTGCCAGCAGCCTAAACACCGGGGAGCTGTTTTTT; CDR3aa: CASSLNTGELFF
d_gene: -; abundance: -; v_gene: TRBV12-3/TRBV12-4; j_gene: TRBJ2-7; len: 13; CDR3nt: TGTGCCAGCAGTTTCGCCAGGACCTACGAGCAGTACTTC; CDR3aa: CASSFARTYEQYF
d_gene: -; abundance: -; v_gene: TRBV27; j_gene: TRBJ2-1; len: 17; CDR3nt: TGTGCCAGCAGTATCCGTGGGGGAGGCCACCCTCAGGGTGAGCAGTTCTTC; CDR3aa: CASSIRGGGHPQGEQFF
d_gene: -; abundance: many; v_gene: TRBV3-1; j_gene: TRBJ2-2; len: 16; CDR3nt: TGTGCCAGCAGCCAAGGATGGGGGGCTGACACCGGGGAGCTGTTTTTT; CDR3aa: CASSQGWGADTGELFF
d_gene: -; abundance: -; v_gene: TRBV6-4; j_gene: TRBJ2-7; len: 14; CDR3nt: TGTGCCAGAAGTGACGTAGTGGCAGCCTACGAGCAGTACTTC; CDR3aa: CARSDVVAAYEQYF
d_gene: TRBD1; abundance: few; v_gene: TRBV6-6; j_gene: TRBJ1-1; len: 14; CDR3nt: TGTGCCAGCAGCCGGGGGACAGGGATCACTGAAGCTTTCTTT; CDR3aa: CASSRGTGITEAFF
d_gene: -; abundance: many; v_gene: TRBV6-9; j_gene: TRBJ1-1; len: 13; CDR3nt: TGTGCCAGCAGTTCGATGGGGGACACTGAAGCTTTCTTT; CDR3aa: CASSSMGDTEAFF
d_gene: TRBD2; abundance: few; v_gene: TRBV20-1; j_gene: TRBJ2-3; len: 14; CDR3nt: TGCAGTGCTAGAGATCCCTATCCTAGCGGGGGGCAGTATTTT; CDR3aa: CSARDPYPSGGQYF
d_gene: -; abundance: many; v_gene: TRBV18; j_gene: TRBJ2-4; len: 15; CDR3nt: TGTGCCAGCTCACCACTCATAGTAGCCAAAAACATTCAGTACTTC; CDR3aa: CASSPLIVAKNIQYF